This T cell receptor (beta chain) was obtained from a study of blood T cells in healthy people across ages. CDR1 and CDR2 (germline): MNHEY, SVGEGT. V was trimmed by 2 bases and J by 6 bases, leaving 11 bases between them. The CDR3 has 13 amino acids. A second PCR of 7 to 11 cycles used a sample-barcoded 5' primer and a J-beta primer mix. Via MiXCR, TCRdb re-called the 5' RACE reads, giving one row per CDR3 protein. The sample consists of 600,000 or so distinct CDR3 sequences, about 28% of them appearing once. This clonotype has a count of ten or more. The source material was blood. The clonotype originates from a woman over 75 in good health. The chain combines TRBV6-2 or TRBV6-3 with TRBJ2-7; D remains ambiguous. The chain's CDR3 is CASSYRSGREQYF. The DNA for the CDR3 is TGTGCCAGCAGTTACAGGTCAGGACGCGAGCAGTACTTC.